This TCR beta chain was sequenced for a study of shared T cell receptors in the human thymus. Only in-frame clones appear in the TCRdb table, and some are missing; sequencing was by immunoSEQ multiplex PCR. The sample consists of roughly 710,000 clones, 75% to 90% of them appearing once. The CDR3 loop spans 15 amino acids. V gave up 2 bases and J gave up 0 bases, with 10 bases separating them. Germline CDR1 and CDR2: ENHRY and SYGVKD. These records were also assigned to another study, of human thymus T cells. Per that study: Corrective cardiac surgery supplied the resected thymus tissue.

The chain links TRBV10-3 to TRBJ1-2; D perhaps matches TRBD1 (5 bases). This TCR derives from a girl in the first two years of life with a congenital heart defect. Sequenced sample: thymocytes. CDR3 nucleotides: TGTGCCATCAGTGAGGTGGGACTTTCTAACTATGGCTACACCTTC. Its protein product is CAISEVGLSNYGYTF.